Given below is one T cell receptor beta chain in context. Its target is not known. It was second doses at about 4 or about 12 weeks that were pooled. Assay used: immunoSEQ multiplex PCR; TCRdb lists only in-frame clones, some missing. The data show some 150,000 clones, with about 92% seen just once and approximately 3.4% held by the top ten. The data stem from a study of T cell responses to AZD1222 COVID-19 vaccine. Overall study results and limits: Spike regions recognized by vaccine-associated CD4 TCRs spanned the protein, led by 160-218 and 743-854. Donors were mostly white British, more females; clonal diversity possibly underestimated. Compared with day 0, the breadth and depth of the Spike-specific TCR repertoire rose significantly after two doses of AZD1222.

The V gene lost 0 bases and the J gene lost 1 base, with 19 bases spanning the gap. This CDR3 contains 18 residues. This material consisted of peripheral blood, taken 28 days after the second AZD1222 dose. This receptor was taken from an adult who received the AZD1222 COVID-19 vaccine. V usage is TRBV23-1 and J usage is TRBJ2-7; D might be TRBD2 (6 bases). TRBV23-1 is marked as an open reading frame, function uncertain. The CDR3 protein is CASSQSPFAGSLSYEQYF. The CDR3 coding sequence is TGCGCCAGCAGTCAATCGCCGTTTGCGGGAAGCCTTTCCTACGAGCAGTACTTC.